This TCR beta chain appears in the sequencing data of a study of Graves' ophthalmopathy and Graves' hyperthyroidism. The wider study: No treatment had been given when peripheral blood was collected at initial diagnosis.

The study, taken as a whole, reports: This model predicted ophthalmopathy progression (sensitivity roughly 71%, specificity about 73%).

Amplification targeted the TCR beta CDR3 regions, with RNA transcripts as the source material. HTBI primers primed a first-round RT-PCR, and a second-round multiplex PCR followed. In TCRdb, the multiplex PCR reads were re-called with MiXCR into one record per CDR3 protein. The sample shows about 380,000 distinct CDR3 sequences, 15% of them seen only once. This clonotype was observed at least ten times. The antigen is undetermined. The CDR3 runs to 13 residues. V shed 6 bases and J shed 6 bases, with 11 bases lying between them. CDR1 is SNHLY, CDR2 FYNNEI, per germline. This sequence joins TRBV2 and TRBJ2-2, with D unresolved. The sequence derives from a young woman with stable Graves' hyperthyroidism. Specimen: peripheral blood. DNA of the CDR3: TGTGCCAGCAGACCGGTTCTACCCGGGGAGCTGTTTTTT. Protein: CASRPVLPGELFF.